One and the same sample provided the 32 T cell receptor beta chains below, sequenced in a study of T cells in Graves' hyperthyroidism and ophthalmopathy. Amplification yielded TCR beta CDR3 regions, with RNA transcripts as the source. The TCR CDR3 first-round RT-PCR relied on the HTBI primer set. Using its own MiXCR run on the multiplex PCR reads, TCRdb lists one record per CDR3 protein. Of approximately 870,000 distinct CDR3 sequences in the sample, roughly 40% were seen once. Sequenced sample: blood. The receptors were sampled from a man between 18 and 35 years old with Graves' hyperthyroidism.

For this clonotype: A read error is possible here, since a much larger clone lies one base away. The rearrangement joins TRBV2 to TRBJ1-5, with TRBD1 identical over 8 bases. Looked up from germline, CDR1 is SNHLY and CDR2 is FYNNEI. CDR3 length equals 15 residues. The CDR3 is CAGSEGGTGNQPQHF. The CDR3 DNA reads as TGTGCCGGCAGTGAAGGGGGGACAGGTAATCAGCCCCAGCATTTT. The full variable domain, in which reference TRBV2 and TRBJ1-5 provide the parts outside the CDR3, is EPEVTQTPSHQVTQMGQEVILRCVPISNHLYFYWYRQILGQKVEFLVSFYNNEISEKSEIFDDQFSVERPDGSNFTLKIRSTKLEDSAMYFCAGSEGGTGNQPQHFGDGTRLSIL.

This clonotype was seen a few times. This chain joins TRBV19 and TRBJ1-5, with D tentatively TRBD1 (6 bases). The CDR3 length is 15 residues. Germline CDR1 and CDR2: LNHDA and SQIVND (reference sequence). V was shortened by 7 bases and J by 0 bases, with 13 bases between the two germline ends. The CDR3 reads CASTERGGSNQPQHF. In DNA, the CDR3 is TGTGCCAGTACCGAGAGAGGGGGTAGCAATCAGCCCCAGCATTTT.

This clonotype was seen ten or more times. Written as DNA, the CDR3 is TGCGCCAGCAGCTTGGTTACAGGGTCGGACGAGCAGTACTTC. Its translation is CASSLVTGSDEQYF. The rearrangement links TRBV5-1 to TRBJ2-7; D possibly corresponds to TRBD1 (6 bases). CDR1 and CDR2 from the germline V gene are SGHRS and YFSETQ. With 0 bases removed from V and 5 bases from J, the gap between germline ends came to 12 bases. The CDR3 is 14 residues long.

This clonotype occurred a few times. CDR3 DNA: TGCGCCAGCAGCTTGGGAGACGGCGGGACGCCCGAGCAGTACTTC. Translation gives CASSLGDGGTPEQYF. The chain links TRBV5-1 to TRBJ2-7; D may be TRBD2 (6 bases). The ends were cut back, 0 bases at V and 6 bases at J, with 16 bases in the middle. Germline values: CDR1 SGHRS, CDR2 YFSETQ. This CDR3 comprises 15 residues.

This clonotype showed up just a few times. V gene TRBV6-2 or TRBV6-3 combines with J gene TRBJ2-5; D is possibly TRBD2 (5 bases). This CDR3 spans 12 amino acids. Germline V gene lookup returns CDR1 MNHEY and CDR2 SVGEGT. Trimming removed 6 bases at V and 5 bases at J, with 10 bases between. CDR3 DNA sequence: TGTGCCAGCAGGCCTAGCCTTGAGACCCAGTACTTC. Residues: CASRPSLETQYF.

The CDR3 loop is CSARDEGGSSYEQYF. CDR3 bases: TGCAGTGCTAGAGATGAAGGAGGTAGCTCCTACGAGCAGTACTTC. The chain employs TRBV20-1 and TRBJ2-7, with D possibly being TRBD2 (5 bases). This CDR3 spans 15 amino acids. The germline V gene encodes CDR1 DFQATT and CDR2 SNEGSKA (reference sequence). V lost 0 bases and J 0 bases, leaving 12 bases between the germline ends.

This chain uses TRBV2 with TRBJ1-4; 7 nucleotides agree with TRBD1. The length of the CDR3 is 15 residues. V lost 6 bases and J lost 8; bases outside the gene matches: 12. Germline lookup yields CDR1 SNHLY and CDR2 FYNNEI. CDR3 loop: CASSPSRAGGEKLFF. The CDR3 DNA follows: TGTGCCAGCAGCCCCTCAAGGGCAGGGGGAGAAAAACTGTTTTTT.

The count of this clonotype is one. CDR3 amino acids: CATSVPGTGGQQYF. The CDR3 DNA follows: TGTGCCACCAGCGTCCCCGGGACAGGGGGCCAGCAGTACTTC. V gene TRBV15 combines with J gene TRBJ2-7; 12 bases are shared with TRBD1. The CDR3 totals 14 residues. Germline lookup yields CDR1 LNHNV and CDR2 YYDKDF (reference sequence). The V and J ends lost 5 bases and 8 bases, in that order; junction bases with no gene match: 7. Complete variable domain (other parts from reference TRBV15 and TRBJ2-7): DAMVIQNPRYQVTQFGKPVTLSCSQTLNHNVMYWYQQKSSQAPKLLFHYYDKDFNNEADTPDNFQSRRPNTSFCFLDIRSPGLGDTAMYLCATSVPGTGGQQYFGPGTRLTVT.

This clonotype showed up many times. The V and J genes are TRBV5-1 and TRBJ1-5; 7 nucleotides match TRBD1. The CDR3 sequence is 14 residues long. Germline V gene sequence: CDR1 SGHRS, CDR2 YFSETQ. V gave up 2 bases and J gave up 5 bases; unmatched junction bases: 4. The CDR3 region is CASSLRQGDQPQHF. CDR3 in DNA: TGCGCCAGCAGCTTAAGACAGGGAGATCAGCCCCAGCATTTT.

This chain connects TRBV29-1 to TRBJ1-1; D unresolved. CDR3 length: 11 amino acids. Per the germline V gene, CDR1 is SQVTM and CDR2 is ANQGSEA. V was shortened by 8 bases and J by 6 bases, with 13 bases between the two germline ends. The CDR3 region is CSSEVAAEAFF. CDR3 nucleotides: TGCAGCAGTGAAGTGGCAGCTGAAGCTTTCTTT.

The genes are TRBV15 and TRBJ2-5; 7 nucleotides match TRBD2. The CDR3 length is 16 residues. Germline V lookup: CDR1 LNHNV, CDR2 YYDKDF (reference sequence). Unmatched junction bases numbered 11, after V lost 2 bases and J lost 5 bases. The CDR3 region has the DNA TGTGCCACCAGCAGATCCTACGCGGGGGTAGGGGAGACCCAGTACTTC. It is translated as CATSRSYAGVGETQYF.

The chain recombines TRBV15 with TRBJ2-2; 7 positions agree with TRBD1. The CDR3 contains 16 residues. V gave up 4 bases and J gave up 6 bases; unmatched junction bases: 11. CDR1 and CDR2 (germline): LNHNV, YYDKDF (reference sequence). The CDR3, as DNA: TGTGCCACCAGCAAGGACGGGACAGTGAGACCCGGGGAGCTGTTTTTT. Translated: CATSKDGTVRPGELFF.

This clonotype was seen just once. The rearrangement links TRBV2 to TRBJ2-7; weak D call: TRBD2 (6 bases). The germline CDR1 and CDR2 sequences are SNHLY and FYNNEI. Trimming cost V 10 bases and J 0 bases, with 19 bases left between them. The CDR3 runs to 15 residues. The DNA for the CDR3 is TGTGCCACCGCTGAGAGGGGACTGAGCTCCTACGAGCAGTACTTC. Protein product: CATAERGLSSYEQYF.

V usage is TRBV6-6 and J usage is TRBJ2-7; D may be TRBD1 or TRBD2 (6 bases each). Trimming stripped 8 bases from V and 4 bases from J, with 15 bases between. Per germline, CDR1 MNHNY and CDR2 SVGAGI (reference sequence). The CDR3 has 13 residues. CDR3 nucleotides: TGTGCCAGCTCCGCGGGACATGGGTACGAGCAGTACTTC. It codes for CASSAGHGYEQYF.

This clonotype was counted only a few times. The rearrangement uses TRBV7-8 and TRBJ2-5; D is unclear. Germline CDR1 is SGHVS and CDR2 is FQNEAQ. This CDR3 has 11 residues. The V end was cut by 7 bases, the J end by 5 bases, with 8 bases between. For the CDR3, the DNA is TGTGCCAGCAACAATAGGGAGACCCAGTACTTC. Translation: CASNNRETQYF. The variable domain in full, completed from reference TRBV7-8 and TRBJ2-5, reads GAGVSQSPRYKVAKRGQDVALRCDPISGHVSLFWYQQALGQGPEFLTYFQNEAQLDKSGLPSDRFFAERPEGSVSTLKIQRTQQEDSAVYLCASNNRETQYFGPGTRLLVL.

This clonotype has a count of ten or more. The chain couples TRBV10-3 to TRBJ2-7, with 7 bases aligning to TRBD1. Germline CDR1 reads ENHRY; CDR2 reads SYGVKD. Trimming at V came to 6 bases and at J to 4 bases, leaving 3 bases not matched to a gene. This CDR3 is built from 12 residues. CDR3 in amino acids: CAIRGTDYEQYF. In DNA, the CDR3 is TGTGCCATCAGGGGGACAGATTACGAGCAGTACTTC.

This clonotype was seen many times. The chain is built from TRBV25-1 and TRBJ2-2; tentative D call: TRBD2 (6 bases). Trimming took off 8 bases at V and 6 bases at J, with 10 bases between the two ends. Germline assignment: CDR1 MGHDK and CDR2 SYGVNS. The CDR3 is made up of 12 amino acids. CDR3 sequence: CASGRGAGELFF. The CDR3 DNA sequence: TGTGCCAGCGGGCGGGGAGCCGGGGAGCTGTTTTTT.

This clonotype was counted many times. In nucleotides, the CDR3 is TGTGCCAGCAGGGTAGGGGAGGGCTACACCTTC. Amino acids: CASRVGEGYTF. The chain combines TRBV2 with TRBJ1-2; possibly TRBD1 for D (5 bases). Trimming removed 6 bases from V and 8 bases from J, with 10 bases in between. Looked up from germline, CDR1 is SNHLY and CDR2 is FYNNEI. The CDR3 extends over 11 amino acids. The variable domain in full, with the rest retrieved from reference TRBV2 and TRBJ1-2, is EPEVTQTPSHQVTQMGQEVILRCVPISNHLYFYWYRQILGQKVEFLVSFYNNEISEKSEIFDDQFSVERPDGSNFTLKIRSTKLEDSAMYFCASRVGEGYTFGSGTRLTVV.

V usage is TRBV10-3 and J usage is TRBJ2-7; 7 positions agree with TRBD1. The germline V gene has CDR1 ENHRY and CDR2 SYGVKD. The CDR3 length is 15 residues. Unmatched junction bases numbered 10, after V lost 5 bases and J lost 3 bases. The CDR3 DNA reads as TGTGCCATCAGTCTGGGACAGTCGGGGTTCTACGAGCAGTACTTC. This codes for CAISLGQSGFYEQYF.

Remarks on this clonotype: At one end, the junction sequence differs from germline, possibly due to a read error. The chain joins TRBV10-3 to TRBJ2-6; D perhaps matches TRBD2 (6 bases). This CDR3 has 15 amino acids. Germline loops: CDR1 ENHRY, CDR2 SYGVKD. CDR3 sequence (DNA): TGTGCCAGCAGTGCGGAGGGAGCGGGGGCCAACGTCCTGACTTTC. Translating it yields CASSAEGAGANVLTF.

This chain connects TRBV27 to TRBJ1-5; D is unclear. Germline CDR1 reads MNHEY; CDR2 reads SMNVEV (reference sequence). This CDR3 contains 14 residues. The V end was cut by 5 bases, the J end by 8 bases, with 16 bases between. CDR3 sequence reads: CASSPSPGWKPQHF. In DNA form, the CDR3 reads TGTGCCAGCAGTCCGAGCCCGGGGTGGAAGCCCCAGCATTTT.

V and J are TRBV6-5 and TRBJ2-7, with 12 positions matching TRBD2. The CDR3 has 13 residues. Germline CDR1 and CDR2: MNHEY and SVGAGI. The V and J ends lost 6 bases and 5 bases, in that order; junction bases with no gene match: 2. CDR3 sequence (DNA): TGTGCCAGCAGGACTAGCGGGGGTGACGAGCAGTACTTC. It codes for CASRTSGGDEQYF.

In this sample, this clonotype turned up a few times. The gene calls are TRBV4-2 and TRBJ2-5; 8 nucleotides match TRBD1. Per the germline V gene, CDR1 is LGHNA and CDR2 is YNFKEQ. This CDR3 spans 15 amino acids. The V gene end was trimmed by 4 bases and the J gene end by 4 bases; junction bases not matched to a gene: 8. In nucleotides, the CDR3 is TGTGCCAGCAGCCCCACAGGGGGAGAGGGAGAGACCCAGTACTTC. It translates to CASSPTGGEGETQYF.

Comments on this clonotype: A junction end diverges from the germline sequence, so it may reflect a read error. This chain links TRBV7-7 with TRBJ2-5; TRBD1 matches 9 bases. The CDR3 spans 17 residues. CDR1 and CDR2 (germline): SSHAT, FNYEAQ (reference sequence). In DNA form, the CDR3 reads TGTGCTAGCAGCTTCGAGCTGACCGGGACAGGGAAAGAGACCCAGTACTTC. It translates to CASSFELTGTGKETQYF. Full variable domain (remainder filled in from reference TRBV7-7 and TRBJ2-5): GAGVSQSPRYKVTKRGQDVTLRCDPISSHATLYWYQQALGQGPEFLTYFNYEAQPDKSGLPSDRFSAERPEGSISTLTIQRTEQRDSAMYRCASSFELTGTGKETQYFGPGTRLLVL.

This clonotype was observed many times. J is TRBJ1-3 and V is TRBV29-1, with 8 positions matching TRBD1. Germline-derived CDR1 and CDR2 are SQVTM and ANQGSEA. Losses at the gene ends were 7 bases for V and 0 bases for J; bases not matched to a gene: 11. This CDR3 region has 16 residues. The CDR3 loop is CSAIRDRSGSGNTIYF. In nucleotides, the CDR3 is TGCAGCGCTATCCGGGACAGGTCAGGCTCTGGAAACACCATATATTTT.

This chain links TRBV11-2 with TRBJ2-7; D is perhaps TRBD1 (5 bases). CDR3 length equals 14 residues. V lost 4 bases and J lost 4, with 14 bases in between. CDR1 and CDR2 (germline): SGHAT, FQNNGV. CDR3 DNA sequence: TGTGCCAGCAGCTCCGGCCTCGGACATTACGAGCAGTACTTC. Its translation is CASSSGLGHYEQYF. The full variable domain, with the rest looked up from reference TRBV11-2 and TRBJ2-7, is EAGVAQSPRYKIIEKRQSVAFWCNPISGHATLYWYQQILGQGPKLLIQFQNNGVVDDSQLPKDRFSAERLKGVDSTLKIQPAKLEDSAVYLCASSSGLGHYEQYFGPGTRLTVT.

This clonotype has at least ten counts. The chain joins TRBV7-2 to TRBJ2-7; 8 positions agree with TRBD2. J gave up 0 bases and V 4 bases, and 11 bases lay outside the gene matches. The V gene's germline CDR1 is SGHTA and CDR2 FQGNSA. CDR3 length equals 17 residues. The CDR3 region has the DNA TGTGCCAGCAGCTCCCCCTCTGGGCGGGAGGTCTCCTACGAGCAGTACTTC. Translating it yields CASSSPSGREVSYEQYF.

The chain couples TRBV20-1 to TRBJ2-7; tentative D call: TRBD2 (6 bases). This CDR3 contains 15 residues. Trimming removed 8 bases at V and 6 bases at J, with 26 bases between. Germline assignment: CDR1 DFQATT and CDR2 SNEGSKA (reference sequence). The CDR3 here is CSTNRRTITTSEQYF. In DNA form, the CDR3 reads TGCAGTACGAACCGACGGACTATTACAACATCCGAGCAGTACTTC.

This clonotype was recorded at least ten times. CDR3 in DNA: TGTGCCAGTAGTCCCAGGGCAGGATCTGGCTACACCTTC. Translated, it gives CASSPRAGSGYTF. The chain joins TRBV19 to TRBJ1-2; TRBD1 might be the D (5 bases). The CDR3 is made up of 13 amino acids. V shed 5 bases and J shed 7 bases, with 14 bases lying between them. The germline gives CDR1 LNHDA, CDR2 SQIVND (reference sequence).

This chain connects TRBV2 to TRBJ2-7, with D perhaps TRBD1 or TRBD2 (5 bases each). CDR3 length: 14 amino acids. Trimming pared 0 bases from V and 4 bases from J, leaving 10 bases between. The V gene's germline CDR1 is SNHLY and CDR2 FYNNEI. The CDR3 spells CASSEAGDLYEQYF. In DNA, the CDR3 is TGTGCCAGCAGTGAAGCGGGGGACCTATACGAGCAGTACTTC.

In DNA form, the CDR3 reads TGTGCCAGCAGCGTATCTGGGACAGGGGACGAGACCCAGTACTTC. This translates into CASSVSGTGDETQYF. The chain is built from TRBV7-8 and TRBJ2-5, with 10 bases lining up with TRBD1. V shed 5 bases and J 5 bases; nucleotides not matched to a gene: 8. CDR1 is SGHVS and CDR2 is FQNEAQ in the germline V gene. The length of the CDR3 is 15 residues. The variable domain in full, completed from reference TRBV7-8 and TRBJ2-5, reads GAGVSQSPRYKVAKRGQDVALRCDPISGHVSLFWYQQALGQGPEFLTYFQNEAQLDKSGLPSDRFFAERPEGSVSTLKIQRTQQEDSAVYLCASSVSGTGDETQYFGPGTRLLVL.

This clonotype was detected many times. The chain uses TRBV7-9 and TRBJ2-7; 11 bases are shared with TRBD2. Trimming at V came to 5 bases and at J to 5 bases, leaving 5 bases not matched to a gene. Germline assignment: CDR1 SEHNR and CDR2 FQNEAQ (reference sequence). CDR3 size: 14 residues. The DNA of the CDR3 is TGTGCCAGCAGCCCCCGACTAGCGGGACACGAGCAGTACTTC. Protein: CASSPRLAGHEQYF.